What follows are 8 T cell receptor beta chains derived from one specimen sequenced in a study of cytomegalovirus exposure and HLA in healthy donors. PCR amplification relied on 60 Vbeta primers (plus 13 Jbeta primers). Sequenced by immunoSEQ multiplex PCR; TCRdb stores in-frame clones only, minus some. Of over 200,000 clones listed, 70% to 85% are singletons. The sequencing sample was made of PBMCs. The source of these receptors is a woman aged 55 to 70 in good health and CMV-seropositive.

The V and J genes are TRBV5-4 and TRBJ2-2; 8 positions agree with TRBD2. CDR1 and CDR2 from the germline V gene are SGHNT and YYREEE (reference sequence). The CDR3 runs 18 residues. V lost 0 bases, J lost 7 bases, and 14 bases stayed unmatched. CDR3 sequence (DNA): TGTGCCAGCAGCTTGGCTAGGTCCAGCGGGAGTCCTGGCGGGGAGCTGTTTTTT. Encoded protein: CASSLARSSGSPGGELFF.

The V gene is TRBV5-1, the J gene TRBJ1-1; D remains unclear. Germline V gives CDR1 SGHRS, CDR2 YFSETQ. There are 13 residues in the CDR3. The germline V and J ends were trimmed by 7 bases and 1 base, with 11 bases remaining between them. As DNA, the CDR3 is TGCGCCAGCGGAGGAGAACCGAACACTGAAGCTTTCTTT. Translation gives CASGGEPNTEAFF.

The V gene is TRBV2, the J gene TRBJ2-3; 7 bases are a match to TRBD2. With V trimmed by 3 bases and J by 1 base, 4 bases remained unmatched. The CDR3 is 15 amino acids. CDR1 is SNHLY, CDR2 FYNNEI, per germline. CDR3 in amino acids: CASSDRAGRTDTQYF. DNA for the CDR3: TGTGCCAGCAGTGACCGAGCGGGGCGCACAGATACGCAGTATTTT.

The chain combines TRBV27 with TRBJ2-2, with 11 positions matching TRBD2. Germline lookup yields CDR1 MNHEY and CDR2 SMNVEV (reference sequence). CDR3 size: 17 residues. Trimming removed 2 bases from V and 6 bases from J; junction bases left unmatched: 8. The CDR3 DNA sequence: TGTGCCAGCAGTTTAGAAGGTCTAGCGGGAGGCTCCGGGGAGCTGTTTTTT. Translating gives CASSLEGLAGGSGELFF.

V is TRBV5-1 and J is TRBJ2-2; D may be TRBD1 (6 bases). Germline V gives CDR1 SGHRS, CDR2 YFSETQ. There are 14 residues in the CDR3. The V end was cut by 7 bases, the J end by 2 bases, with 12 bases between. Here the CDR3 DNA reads TGCGCCAGCCTCCGGGACACAAACACCGGGGAGCTGTTTTTT. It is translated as CASLRDTNTGELFF.

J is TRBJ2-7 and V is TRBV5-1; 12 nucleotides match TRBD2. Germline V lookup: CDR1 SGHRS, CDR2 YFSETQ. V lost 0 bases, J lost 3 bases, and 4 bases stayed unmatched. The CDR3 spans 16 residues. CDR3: CASSLGLAGAGYEQYF. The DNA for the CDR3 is TGCGCCAGCAGCTTGGGACTAGCGGGAGCAGGCTACGAGCAGTACTTC. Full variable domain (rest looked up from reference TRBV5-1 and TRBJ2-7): KAGVTQTPRYLIKTRGQQVTLSCSPISGHRSVSWYQQTPGQGLQFLFEYFSETQRNKGNFPGRFSGRQFSNSRSEMNVSTLELGDSALYLCASSLGLAGAGYEQYFGPGTRLTVT.

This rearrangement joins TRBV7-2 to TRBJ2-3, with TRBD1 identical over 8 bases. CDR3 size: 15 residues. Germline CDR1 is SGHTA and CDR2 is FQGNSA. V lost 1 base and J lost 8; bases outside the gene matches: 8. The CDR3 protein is CASSLGVRGQGTQYF. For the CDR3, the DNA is TGTGCCAGCAGCTTAGGTGTCAGGGGGCAAGGTACGCAGTATTTT.

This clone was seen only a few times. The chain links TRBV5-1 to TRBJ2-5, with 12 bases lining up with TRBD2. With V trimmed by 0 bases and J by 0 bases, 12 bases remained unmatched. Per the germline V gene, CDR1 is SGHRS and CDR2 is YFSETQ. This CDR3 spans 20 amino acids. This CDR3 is CASSLAQTSGGPMYQETQYF. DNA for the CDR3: TGCGCCAGCAGCTTGGCCCAGACTAGCGGGGGACCTATGTACCAAGAGACCCAGTACTTC. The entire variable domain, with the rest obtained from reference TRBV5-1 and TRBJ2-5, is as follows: KAGVTQTPRYLIKTRGQQVTLSCSPISGHRSVSWYQQTPGQGLQFLFEYFSETQRNKGNFPGRFSGRQFSNSRSEMNVSTLELGDSALYLCASSLAQTSGGPMYQETQYFGPGTRLLVL.